What follows are 14 T cell receptor beta chains derived from one specimen sequenced in a study of preoperative IRX-2 immunotherapy in early breast cancer. Profiling relied on immunoSEQ multiplex PCR, and the TCRdb table lists in-frame clones only, not all of them. Of about 33,000 clones in the sample, just under 90% were seen once. Treatment meaning: preoperative locoregional IRX-2 cytokine immunotherapy. Sample: tumor tissue, taken after IRX-2 immunotherapy. These receptors all stem from a human donor with breast cancer.

The CDR3: CASREGTGLNTEAFF. In DNA, the CDR3 is TGTGCCAGCAGAGAGGGGACGGGGCTGAACACTGAAGCTTTCTTT. This chain links TRBV6-8 with TRBJ1-1, with D possibly matching TRBD1 (5 bases). CDR3 size: 15 residues. Trimming stripped 6 bases from V and 0 bases from J, with 14 bases between. Germline V CDR1 and CDR2: MNHGY, SAAAGT.

As DNA, the CDR3 is TGTGCCAGCAGCTTAGGGGGTTGGGGTTTGGGTTTTGGCTACGAGCAGTACTTC. Protein sequence: CASSLGGWGLGFGYEQYF. The chain recombines TRBV11-3 with TRBJ2-7; D is uncertain. V was trimmed by 1 base and J by 3 bases, leaving 22 bases between them. Germline values: CDR1 SGHNT, CDR2 YENEEA. The CDR3 is 18 residues long.

The chain is built from TRBV11-3 and TRBJ2-5, with TRBD2 identical over 12 bases. The germline gives CDR1 SGHNT, CDR2 YENEEA. V shed 1 base and J 4 bases; nucleotides not matched to a gene: 4. CDR3 length equals 16 residues. The CDR3 DNA follows: TGTGCCAGCAGCTTAGGGACTAGCGGGGCTCGAGAGACCCAGTACTTC. It encodes CASSLGTSGARETQYF.

V and J are TRBV11-3 and TRBJ2-5; D remains ambiguous. Germline V gives CDR1 SGHNT, CDR2 YENEEA. The CDR3 has 14 residues. V was cut by 5 bases and J by 5 bases, with 15 bases left in between. Here the CDR3 reads CASSQHPIGETQYF. CDR3 coding DNA: TGTGCCAGCAGCCAACACCCTATAGGGGAGACCCAGTACTTC.

The chain joins TRBV18 to TRBJ2-1; 15 bases are a match to TRBD2. CDR3 size: 16 residues. Looked up from germline, CDR1 is KGHSH and CDR2 is LQKENI. Trimming cost V 3 bases and J 8 bases; bases outside gene matches: 5. The CDR3 DNA sequence: TGTGCCAGCTCACCGATTGGACTAGCGGGGGGGCATGAGCAGTTCTTC. It specifies CASSPIGLAGGHEQFF.

The chain has TRBV28 and TRBJ1-1, with 7 nucleotides matching TRBD1. The germline V gene encodes CDR1 MDHEN and CDR2 SYDVKM. V was clipped by 6 bases and J by 7 bases; unmatched bases: 8. The CDR3 covers 13 residues. This CDR3 is CASRTRTGREAFF. Here the CDR3 DNA reads TGTGCCAGCAGGACCCGGACAGGTCGTGAAGCTTTCTTT.

This clone was counted once. This chain connects TRBV18 to TRBJ1-4; D gene unclear. The CDR3 is 16 amino acids. CDR1 is KGHSH and CDR2 is LQKENI in the germline V gene. V was clipped by 2 bases and J by 5 bases, with 15 bases between them. In DNA form, the CDR3 reads TGTGCCAGCTCACCAGCGGCCTCTCGGTTAAATGAAAAACTGTTTTTT. Translation gives CASSPAASRLNEKLFF.

The CDR3 spells CASSFRDSMNSPLHF. The DNA for the CDR3 is TGCGCCAGCAGCTTCCGGGACAGCATGAATTCACCCCTCCACTTT. The chain is built from TRBV5-1 and TRBJ1-6, with 7 bases that match TRBD1. The CDR3 contains 15 residues. Germline V gene lookup returns CDR1 SGHRS and CDR2 YFSETQ. V trimming: 2 bases; J trimming: 7 bases; junction bases outside the gene matches: 6. The whole variable domain, remainder taken from reference TRBV5-1 and TRBJ1-6, is KAGVTQTPRYLIKTRGQQVTLSCSPISGHRSVSWYQQTPGQGLQFLFEYFSETQRNKGNFPGRFSGRQFSNSRSEMNVSTLELGDSALYLCASSFRDSMNSPLHFGNGTRLTVT.

This clone was observed a few times. V is TRBV6-8 and J is TRBJ1-1; D remains ambiguous. This CDR3 has 12 residues. Germline CDR1 is MNHGY and CDR2 is SAAAGT. Between the trimmed V and J ends, which lost 5 bases and 5 bases, there was a span of 9 bases. CDR3 loop: CASSQDGTEAFF. In nucleotides, the CDR3 is TGTGCCAGCAGTCAGGACGGGACTGAAGCTTTCTTT.

Notes on this clone: A read error may account for a junction end that differs from germline. Other DNA variants within this sample encode the same CDR3. The chain links TRBV6-8 to TRBJ1-2; 8 bases fit TRBD1. CDR1 MNHGY and CDR2 SAAAGT come from the germline V gene. The CDR3 is 12 amino acids. This CDR3 reads CASSDRDYGYTF. The CDR3 region has the DNA TGTGCCAGTTCGGACAGGGATTATGGCTACACCTTT.

The chain is built from TRBV11-3 and TRBJ2-1; 11 bases fit TRBD2. Germline V lookup: CDR1 SGHNT, CDR2 YENEEA. Trimming cost V 0 bases and J 8 bases; bases outside gene matches: 15. This CDR3 is 19 amino acids long. The CDR3 is CASSLEVAGGPRDPYEQFF. CDR3 bases: TGTGCCAGCAGCTTAGAGGTAGCGGGAGGGCCAAGGGATCCGTATGAGCAGTTCTTC.

The chain employs TRBV6-8 and TRBJ2-1; no clear D. This CDR3 has 12 residues. Germline CDR1 is MNHGY and CDR2 is SAAAGT. V was shortened by 2 bases and J by 10 bases, with 9 bases between the two germline ends. This chain's CDR3 is CASSYTANEQFF. DNA of the CDR3: TGTGCCAGCAGTTACACAGCCAACGAGCAGTTCTTC.

This chain links TRBV5-1 with TRBJ1-2; D is perhaps TRBD1 (6 bases). Germline V lookup: CDR1 SGHRS, CDR2 YFSETQ. V was shortened by 2 bases and J by 1 base, with 12 bases between the two germline ends. The CDR3 is 15 amino acids. This chain's CDR3 is CASSFTDRFNYGYTF. The DNA of the CDR3 is TGCGCCAGCAGCTTCACGGACAGATTTAACTATGGCTACACCTTC.

The chain combines TRBV11-3 with TRBJ2-1; D is undetermined. CDR1 is SGHNT, CDR2 YENEEA, per germline. The germline V and J ends were trimmed by 1 base and 0 bases, with 4 bases remaining between them. CDR3 length: 14 amino acids. The DNA of the CDR3 is TGTGCCAGCAGCTTAGGACTCTCCTACAATGAGCAGTTCTTC. Protein product: CASSLGLSYNEQFF.